This T cell receptor beta chain was sequenced in a study of blood T cell repertoires in COVID-19. Study in general: Spain, Italy and the United States supplied samples that represented acute and convalescent COVID-19. Sample material is recorded as cDNA or gDNA derived from T cells, B-cell-depleted T cells, or PBMCs.

As originally analysed: Amplification with reference gene primers provided the estimates of nucleated cell counts. TCRdb's copy holds only in-frame clones and misses some; the assay was immunoSEQ multiplex PCR. V and J calls and clone size come straight from that table; D and trimming were deduced from the DNA. Altogether about 50,000 clones are present, 90% being singletons, with the ten largest covering under 4.5%. The CDR3 length is 15 residues. Germline lookup yields CDR1 SNHLY and CDR2 FYNNEI. The V gene lost 6 bases and the J gene lost 4 bases, with 19 bases spanning the gap. Note on this clone: This sample includes further DNA sequences coding for the same CDR3.

The specimen sequenced was peripheral blood. The chain recombines TRBV2 with TRBJ2-7; a weak D match, TRBD2 (5 bases). The TCR sequence derives from a human donor in a cohort sampled during active COVID-19. The CDR3 DNA reads as TGTGCCAGCAGCGCCCTAGCAGGAGTTGATTACGAGCAGTACTTC. Its translation: CASSALAGVDYEQYF. Complete variable domain (other parts from reference TRBV2 and TRBJ2-7): EPEVTQTPSHQVTQMGQEVILRCVPISNHLYFYWYRQILGQKVEFLVSFYNNEISEKSEIFDDQFSVERPDGSNFTLKIRSTKLEDSAMYFCASSALAGVDYEQYFGPGTRLTVT.